These 18 T cell receptor beta chains came from one sample sequenced in a study of CD8 T cells in ankylosing spondylitis (dated by TCRdb to 2015 to 2018). Library preparation was by 5' RACE. Sequencing relied on an Illumina HiSeq 2500. TCRdb reanalyzed the raw reads on its own, using fastp at Q25 for trimming and MiXCR for clone calling, and kept in-frame beta chains. Rows are unified per CDR3 protein, each entry keeping the most common DNA and genes. The sample table holds 200,000 to 250,000 distinct CDR3 sequences, of which approximately 24% were seen once. The ten largest clones represent 6.6% of the sample. The material sequenced was blood, either unsorted or a sorted T cell fraction (not recorded which). The source of these receptors is a male donor with ankylosing spondylitis or in good health (not recorded which).

Points on this clonotype: This could be a read error, since a much larger clone is one nucleotide away. The genes are TRBV7-2 and TRBJ2-2; the D gene is possibly TRBD2 (5 bases). Trimming cost V 5 bases and J 6 bases, with 10 bases left between them. The CDR3 runs to 13 residues. CDR1 is SGHTA and CDR2 is FQGNSA in the germline V gene. The CDR3 region has the DNA TGTGCCAGCAGCCAGCGGCGGGCCGGGGAGCTGTTTTTT. Translating gives CASSQRRAGELFF.

The chain links TRBV20-1 to TRBJ2-3; D could derive from TRBD1 or TRBD2 (5 bases each). The CDR3 loop spans 12 amino acids. Deletions cut 3 bases from V and 6 bases from J, with 10 bases between. Germline CDR1 reads DFQATT; CDR2 reads SNEGSKA (reference sequence). The DNA for the CDR3 is TGCAGTGCTAGCGGGAAGGGGGATACGCAGTATTTT. It translates to CSASGKGDTQYF.

This clonotype showed up just a few times. The V gene is TRBV12-3 or TRBV12-4, the J gene TRBJ2-7; a possible D gene is TRBD1 (6 bases). This CDR3 region has 13 residues. Trimming pared 6 bases from V and 9 bases from J, leaving 18 bases between. DNA of the CDR3: TGTGCCAGCAGCTTATCTACAGGGAAAGGGCAGTACTTC. This translates into CASSLSTGKGQYF.

CDR3 in amino acids: CASSKAGTVTYEQYF. The CDR3, as DNA: TGTGCCAGCAGCAAAGCCGGGACAGTAACCTACGAGCAGTACTTC. V is TRBV21-1 and J is TRBJ2-7; the table's TRBD1 call for D was not verified on the DNA. TRBV21-1 is marked as a pseudogene. The CDR3 has 15 amino acids.

This clonotype appeared many times. The rearrangement uses TRBV28 and TRBJ2-7, with 10 bases identical to TRBD1. The length of the CDR3 is 16 residues. CDR1 is MDHEN, CDR2 SYDVKM, per germline. Unmatched junction bases numbered 10, after V lost 4 bases and J lost 4 bases. CDR3 loop: CASSSVTGGSRYEQYF. In DNA, the CDR3 is TGTGCCAGCAGTTCGGTGACAGGGGGCTCGAGATACGAGCAGTACTTC.

This clonotype was observed many times. This chain connects TRBV27 to TRBJ2-7; TRBD2 agrees at 10 bases. V was clipped by 5 bases and J by 3 bases; unmatched bases: 19. The CDR3 length is 19 residues. The germline CDR1 and CDR2 sequences are MNHEY and SMNVEV (reference sequence). The DNA for the CDR3 is TGTGCCAGCAGTCCCCGGTATGGCGGAGGTAGCGGGAGGATCTACGAGCAGTACTTC. The encoded protein is CASSPRYGGGSGRIYEQYF.

This clonotype was seen only a few times. The rearrangement uses TRBV20-1 and TRBJ2-1; 12 nucleotides line up with TRBD2. Germline values: CDR1 DFQATT, CDR2 SNEGSKA (reference sequence). V shed 3 bases and J 8 bases; nucleotides not matched to a gene: 11. CDR3 size: 16 residues. The CDR3 bases are TGCAGTGCTAGTCGGGCGACTAGCGGGAGACGGGATGAGCAGTTCTTC. It specifies CSASRATSGRRDEQFF.

This clonotype was seen at least ten times. The chain combines TRBV6-5 with TRBJ2-7; 7 nucleotides match TRBD2. Trimming at V came to 3 bases and at J to 0 bases, leaving 5 bases not matched to a gene. The CDR3 totals 15 residues. The germline CDR1 and CDR2 sequences are MNHEY and SVGAGI. CDR3 protein: CASSYSASGSYEQYF. CDR3 in DNA: TGTGCCAGCAGTTATTCCGCTAGCGGCTCCTACGAGCAGTACTTC.

This rearrangement joins TRBV5-1 to TRBJ2-2; 11 nucleotides agree with TRBD1. V was clipped by 4 bases and J by 3 bases; unmatched bases: 5. The CDR3 spans 16 residues. Germline CDR1 SGHRS, CDR2 YFSETQ. CDR3 bases: TGCGCCAGCAGCGTGGAGGGACAGGGGGACACCGGGGAGCTGTTTTTT. Translation: CASSVEGQGDTGELFF. Full variable domain (outside the CDR3, taken from reference TRBV5-1 and TRBJ2-2): KAGVTQTPRYLIKTRGQQVTLSCSPISGHRSVSWYQQTPGQGLQFLFEYFSETQRNKGNFPGRFSGRQFSNSRSEMNVSTLELGDSALYLCASSVEGQGDTGELFFGEGSRLTVL.

The chain is built from TRBV6-1 and TRBJ2-7, with D possibly called TRBD1 or TRBD2 (6 bases each). The CDR3 is 14 amino acids. V was cut by 5 bases and J by 7 bases, with 18 bases left in between. Germline V gene lookup returns CDR1 MNHNS and CDR2 SASEGT. CDR3: CASSPQGGRREQYF. The CDR3 region has the DNA TGTGCCAGCAGTCCACAGGGAGGTCGGCGGGAGCAGTACTTC.

This clonotype has ten or more counts. The chain combines TRBV6-5 with TRBJ2-7; TRBD2 matches at 8 bases. V trimming: 0 bases; J trimming: 2 bases; junction bases outside the gene matches: 0. CDR1 is MNHEY, CDR2 SVGAGI, per germline. The CDR3 is 14 residues long. Written as DNA, the CDR3 is TGTGCCAGCAGTTACTCAGCGGGAGCCTACGAGCAGTACTTC. Translating it yields CASSYSAGAYEQYF.

This clonotype was observed a handful of times. The chain recombines TRBV20-1 with TRBJ2-3; 9 bases match TRBD2. Germline CDR1 reads DFQATT; CDR2 reads SNEGSKA (reference sequence). Germline trimming cut 3 bases from V and 0 bases from J; bases unmatched to any gene: 7. This CDR3 spans 16 amino acids. The CDR3 protein is CSARGSGRTSTDTQYF. The CDR3 DNA follows: TGCAGTGCTAGGGGAAGCGGGAGGACTAGCACAGATACGCAGTATTTT.

A few counts support this clonotype. The V call is TRBV20-1, the J call TRBJ1-5; 9 bases fit TRBD1. Germline CDR1 and CDR2: DFQATT and SNEGSKA (reference sequence). J lost 5 bases, V lost 5 bases, and 4 bases had no gene match. The CDR3 loop spans 13 amino acids. The CDR3 nucleotides read TGCAGTGCTTCCGGGACAGGGTATCAGCCCCAGCATTTT. Protein: CSASGTGYQPQHF.

This clonotype was detected many times. The J gene is TRBJ2-3, the V gene TRBV20-1, with 8 bases identical to TRBD2. Germline V gene data show CDR1 as DFQATT and CDR2 as SNEGSKA (reference sequence). CDR3 length: 14 residues. V gave up 5 bases and J gave up 6 bases; unmatched junction bases: 10. The CDR3 reads CSAPPIAGRDTQYF. The CDR3 nucleotides read TGCAGTGCTCCTCCTATAGCGGGAAGGGATACGCAGTATTTT.

This chain links TRBV11-2 with TRBJ2-5, with D uncertain. Trimming pared 5 bases from V and 1 base from J, leaving 11 bases between. The CDR3 runs 14 residues. Germline CDR1 and CDR2: SGHAT and FQNNGV. The CDR3 nucleotides are TGTGCCAGCAGCCATGGCGCGGTCCAAGAGACCCAGTACTTC. The encoded protein is CASSHGAVQETQYF.

The rearrangement uses TRBV5-6 and TRBJ1-4; no firm D call. The CDR3 spans 14 residues. The V end was cut by 4 bases, the J end by 8 bases, with 15 bases between. Germline V lookup: CDR1 SGHDT, CDR2 YYEEEE. DNA for the CDR3: TGTGCCAGCAGCCGCGGACCCGGAGGGGAAAAACTGTTTTTT. Encoded protein: CASSRGPGGEKLFF.

The J gene is TRBJ2-3, the V gene TRBV20-1; 7 nucleotides line up with TRBD1. This CDR3 is 15 amino acids long. CDR1 is DFQATT, CDR2 SNEGSKA, per germline (reference sequence). V shed 3 bases, J shed 0 bases, and the junction held 6 bases outside the gene matches. CDR3 sequence reads: CSASGPRGSTDTQYF. The CDR3 DNA reads as TGCAGTGCTAGTGGTCCCAGGGGGAGCACAGATACGCAGTATTTT.

Concerning this clonotype itself: Its ends do not fully match the called genes, so a read error is possible. CDR3 in DNA: TGCTGTGCTAGAGTCACAGGGGGCCCAATCACCTACAATGAGCAGTTCTTC. Translating it yields CCARVTGGPITYNEQFF. The V and J genes are TRBV20-1 and TRBJ2-1; 9 bases align to TRBD1. The CDR3 is 17 residues long. Germline loops: CDR1 DFQATT, CDR2 SNEGSKA (reference sequence).